Sequencing of this TCR beta chain was carried out in a study of blood T cells in healthy people across ages. Combining a sample-barcoded 5' primer with a J-beta primer mix, a second PCR ran for roughly 6 to 11 cycles. Each CDR3 protein gets one entry after TCRdb re-called the 5' RACE reads with MiXCR. The sample has roughly 1.9 million distinct CDR3 sequences; 35% to 50% are singletons. CDR3 length: 16 residues. V lost 3 bases and J 2 bases, leaving 16 bases between the germline ends. CDR1 and CDR2 from the germline V gene are KGHSH and LQKENI. Sequenced sample: blood. The V and J genes are TRBV18 and TRBJ1-2; maybe TRBD1 (5 bases). The sequence came from a human donor in good health. The chain's CDR3 is CASSPTTGTANYGYTF. CDR3 DNA sequence: TGTGCCAGCTCACCTACAACGGGGACGGCGAACTATGGCTACACCTTC. The full variable domain, its missing parts supplied by reference TRBV18 and TRBJ1-2, is NAGVMQNPRHLVRRRGQEARLRCSPMKGHSHVYWYRQLPEEGLKFMVYLQKENIIDESGMPKERFSAEFPKEGPSILRIQQVVRGDSAAYFCASSPTTGTANYGYTFGSGTRLTVV.